These 26 T cell receptor delta chains were all obtained from the same sample, sequenced in a study of gamma delta lymphoproliferative disorders and STAT genes. TCRdb fed the multiplex PCR reads to CATT. This sample has 3,300 or so delta-chain clones, with around 1.2% found just once. PBMCs from patients and controls supplied the genomic DNA for sequencing. Sequenced input: blood. These receptors were obtained from a human donor in good health.

Concerning this clone: TCRdb pairs this DNA with a much larger clone's protein that differs at residue 11, likely a read error; the protein shown was translated from the DNA. The chain joins TRDV2 to TRDJ3; the match to TRDD3 covers 9 bases. This CDR3 has 20 residues. Germline CDR1 is GEAIGNYY and CDR2 is EKD. The ends lost 3 bases at V and 1 base at J; junction bases unmatched: 12. This CDR3 reads CACDPVLGDTESWDTRQMFF. The CDR3, as DNA: TGTGCCTGTGACCCCGTACTGGGGGACACCGAATCCTGGGACACCCGACAGATGTTTTTC.

In its sample, this clone was seen a few times. A far bigger clonotype differs at one base, so this is likely a read error. The same CDR3 can be traced to other DNA sequences in this sample. The chain recombines TRDV2 with TRDJ3; 13 nucleotides align to TRDD3. The CDR3 totals 20 residues. Germline CDR1 reads GEAIGNYY; CDR2 reads EKD. The DNA of the CDR3 is TGTGCCTGTGACACCGTACTGGGGGATACGAGCTCCTGGGACACCCGACAGATGTTCTTC. This translates into CACDTVLGDTSSWDTRQMFF.

On this clone itself: TCRdb's entry gives the protein of a much larger clone, which mismatches this DNA's translation at residue 10, likely from a read error; the protein reported here is translated from the DNA. V is TRDV2 and J is TRDJ1, with D possibly matching TRDD3 (6 bases). Trimming removed 1 base from V and 4 bases from J, with 24 bases in between. The CDR3 covers 18 residues. Germline-derived CDR1 and CDR2 are GEAIGNYY and EKD. The CDR3 bases are TGTGCCTGTGACACGGTTGCCTTGGGGGTACTTTCTGACGATAAACTCATCTTT. This encodes CACDTVALGVLSDDKLIF.

This clone was observed a handful of times. TCRdb's protein for this DNA is that of a much larger clone and differs from the translation at residue 4, likely a read error; the protein shown is the DNA translation. V is TRDV2 and J is TRDJ1; possible D gene TRDD3, 5 bases. The V and J ends lost 5 bases and 0 bases respectively, with 21 bases between them. The germline V gene has CDR1 GEAIGNYY and CDR2 EKD. This CDR3 contains 17 residues. CDR3 bases: TGTGCCTGTGGCCTGGTGGGGTCACCCCCCTACACCGATAAACTCATCTTT. Translation gives CACGLVGSPPYTDKLIF.

By share, this clone ranks as large. This same CDR3 is encoded by further DNA sequences in the sample. The genes are TRDV2 and TRDJ1; 12 nucleotides match TRDD3. In germline, CDR1 is GEAIGNYY, CDR2 EKD. The V and J ends lost 0 bases and 4 bases, in that order; junction bases with no gene match: 8. This CDR3 is 17 amino acids long. The CDR3 DNA sequence: TGTGCCTGTGACACCGAATTCGCTGGGGGATACGGCGATAAACTCATCTTT. Protein: CACDTEFAGGYGDKLIF.

Note on this clone: TCRdb shows a much larger clone's protein in place of this DNA's translation, and the two differ at residues 5 and 6, likely through a read error; the protein shown is translated from the DNA. This rearrangement joins TRDV2 to TRDJ1; TRDD3 matches at 12 bases. V lost 0 bases and J lost 8; bases outside the gene matches: 3. The V gene's germline CDR1 is GEAIGNYY and CDR2 EKD. This CDR3 has 14 amino acids. In DNA, the CDR3 is TGTGCCTGTGACACCGGACTGGGGGATACCAAACTCATCTTT. It yields the protein CACDTGLGDTKLIF.

This clone turned up a few times. This likely stems from a read error, as it lies one base from a far larger clone. Distinct nucleotide sequences in the sample also encode this CDR3. V gene TRDV1 combines with J gene TRDJ1, with 9 bases lining up with TRDD3. The CDR3 runs to 19 residues. The germline V gene encodes CDR1 TSWWSYY and CDR2 QGS. CDR3 amino acids: CALGELRLGDYYYTDKLIF. In nucleotides, the CDR3 is TGTGCTCTTGGAGAACTACGTCTGGGGGATTACTATTACACCGATAAACTCATCTTT.

Comment on this clone: The protein given by TCRdb reflects a much larger clone and differs at residue 4 from this DNA's translation, likely from a read error; the protein shown is the DNA's translation. The rearrangement links TRDV2 to TRDJ1; 12 nucleotides line up with TRDD3. CDR3 length: 16 residues. The J segment lost 3 bases and the V segment lost 5 bases, leaving 9 bases of the junction unmatched. Per germline, CDR1 GEAIGNYY and CDR2 EKD. The DNA for the CDR3 is TGTGCCTGTGCTGCTCTGGGGGATACGGGCGCCGATAAACTCATCTTT. Amino acids: CACAALGDTGADKLIF.

This clone came up a few times. A single base is all that separates this from a far larger clone, so a read error is likely. Other nucleotide sequences from this sample produce the same CDR3. The chain joins TRDV2 to TRDJ1, with 11 nucleotides matching TRDD3. CDR3 size: 19 residues. The germline gives CDR1 GEAIGNYY, CDR2 EKD. CDR3 sequence (DNA): TGCGCCTGTGACCCCCTCTCCGTACTGGGGGATATGGACACCGATAAACTCATCTTT. As protein: CACDPLSVLGDMDTDKLIF.

No V segment was called; the J segment is TRDJ1; TRDD3 is the table's D call and was not checked against the DNA. The CDR3 is made up of 24 amino acids. CDR3 nucleotides: TGTGCTCTTGGGGAACTAGCAAACTCGTACTGGGGGACGGGTCTGCCCCACCCGACCGATAAACTCATCTTT. Amino acids: CALGELANSYWGTGLPHPTDKLIF.

This clone turned up a few times. A read error likely explains this, since a far larger clone differs by one base. Within the sample, other DNA sequences also encode this same CDR3. The V and J genes are TRDV2 and TRDJ1, with 10 bases fitting TRDD3. CDR3 length: 16 residues. V gave up 3 bases and J gave up 3 bases; unmatched junction bases: 9. Germline V gene lookup returns CDR1 GEAIGNYY and CDR2 EKD. The CDR3: CACDLLGDKDADKLIF. CDR3 sequence (DNA): TGTGCCTGTGACCTGCTGGGGGATAAGGATGCCGATAAACTCATCTTT.

V is TRDV2 and J is TRDJ1; 10 bases are shared with TRDD3. The V gene's germline CDR1 is GEAIGNYY and CDR2 EKD. The CDR3 spans 17 residues. The junction had 16 bases not matched to a gene; V was cut back by 8 bases and J by 2 bases. CDR3 in DNA: TGTGCCTTACATGGGGGATACCCCCCCCGTTGGACCGATAAACTCATCTTT. It yields the protein CALHGGYPPRWTDKLIF.

As concerns this clone: The translation of this DNA and the TCRdb protein of a much larger clone differ at residue 8, probably owing to a read error; the protein shown here is translated from the DNA. The V call is TRDV2, the J call TRDJ1; possible D gene TRDD3, 6 bases. Trimming took 3 bases from V and 3 from J, leaving 13 bases between them. This CDR3 has 14 residues. From germline, CDR1 is GEAIGNYY and CDR2 EKD. CDR3 nucleotides: TGTGCCTGTGACCCCTTGGGGGGGGCCGATAAACTCATCTTT. It translates to CACDPLGGADKLIF.

This clone was counted between two and nine times. The amino acid sequence in TCRdb belongs to a much larger clone and departs from this DNA's translation at residue 12, likely a sequencing read error; the sequence shown is translated from the DNA. The V call is TRAV29/DV5, the J call TRDJ1; 7 positions agree with TRDD2. Germline V gene lookup returns CDR1 NSMFDY and CDR2 ISSIKDK. The CDR3 is 20 amino acids. The junction had 21 bases not matched to a gene; V was cut back by 1 base and J by 0 bases. The CDR3 DNA is TGTGCAGCAAGCTCCGGCCTTCCTTTTTACTGGAGGACCTACACCGATAAACTCATCTTT. It yields the protein CAASSGLPFYWRTYTDKLIF. Filled out from reference TRAV29/DV5 and TRDJ1, the complete variable domain reads DQQVKQNSPSLSVQEGRISILNCDYTNSMFDYFLWYKKYPAEGPTFLISISSIKDKNEDGRFTVFLNKSAKHLSLHIVPSQPGDSAVYFCAASSGLPFYWRTYTDKLIFGKGTRVTVEP.

This clone rates as hyperexpanded. The same CDR3 can be traced to other DNA sequences in this sample. The chain combines TRDV2 with TRDJ3, with D tentatively TRDD3 (6 bases). CDR3 length: 18 amino acids. Trimming cost V 0 bases and J 0 bases, with 11 bases left between them. From germline, CDR1 is GEAIGNYY and CDR2 EKD. CDR3 in DNA: TGTGCCTGTGACACCCTTGGGGGCAGCTCCTGGGACACCCGACAGATGTTTTTC. It translates to CACDTLGGSSWDTRQMFF.

Of note for this clone: A read error likely explains this, since a far larger clone differs by one base. CDR3 amino acids: CACDAIGRYTDKLIF. In DNA form, the CDR3 reads TGTGCCTGTGACGCCATTGGGAGATACACCGATAAACTCATCTTT. This sequence joins TRDV2 and TRDJ1, with D hard to call. Germline assignment: CDR1 GEAIGNYY and CDR2 EKD. Trimming pared 3 bases from V and 0 bases from J, leaving 13 bases between. The length of the CDR3 is 15 residues.

Only a few counts were recorded for this clone. This likely stems from a read error, as it lies one base from a far larger clone. Other nucleotide sequences from this sample produce the same CDR3. The V and J genes are TRDV2 and TRDJ1, with 7 bases matching TRDD3. J lost 0 bases, V lost 0 bases, and 9 bases had no gene match. CDR3 length: 17 residues. Germline values: CDR1 GEAIGNYY, CDR2 EKD. The CDR3 region is CACDTVGDIHNTDKLIF. In DNA, the CDR3 is TGTGCCTGTGACACCGTAGGGGATATACATAACACCGATAAACTCATCTTT.

This clone appeared a few times. Translating this DNA gives a protein that differs at residue 6 from the TCRdb one, which belongs to a much larger clone; a read error is likely, and the protein shown is this translation. The CDR3 DNA follows: TGTGCCTGTGACACCCCTGGGGGCAGCTCCTGGGACACCCGACAGATGTTTTTC. This translates into CACDTPGGSSWDTRQMFF. The chain has TRDV2 and TRDJ3, with 7 bases matching TRDD3. Germline V lookup: CDR1 GEAIGNYY, CDR2 EKD. J gave up 0 bases and V 0 bases, and 4 bases lay outside the gene matches. This CDR3 has 18 amino acids.

The V gene is uncalled and the J gene is TRDJ1; TRDD3 is the table's D call and was not checked against the DNA. This CDR3 region has 22 residues. This CDR3 is CACDTVSLPSYTGGYGVDKLIF. Here the CDR3 DNA reads TGTGCCTGTGACACCGTTTCGCTGCCTTCCTACACTGGGGGATACGGGGTAGATAAACTCATCTTT.

With regard to this clone: TCRdb shows a much larger clone's protein in place of this DNA's translation, and the two differ at residue 3, likely through a read error; the protein shown is translated from the DNA. The chain uses TRDV2 and TRDJ1, with 12 nucleotides matching TRDD3. CDR3 length equals 17 residues. CDR1 and CDR2 (germline): GEAIGNYY, EKD. This chain's CDR3 is CARDTVAYWGIPTGVIF. CDR3 in DNA: TGTGCCCGTGACACCGTCGCGTACTGGGGGATACCGACAGGGGTCATCTTT.

On this clone itself: The TCRdb record carries a much larger clone's protein, which differs from this DNA's translation at residue 4; a read error is the likely cause, and the protein listed here is the DNA translation. The chain joins TRDV2 to TRDJ3; D perhaps matches TRDD3 (6 bases). The CDR3 runs to 17 residues. Trimming stripped 5 bases from V and 5 bases from J, with 18 bases between. Germline CDR1 and CDR2: GEAIGNYY and EKD. This chain's CDR3 is CACGPVGGTRDTRQMFF. In DNA form, the CDR3 reads TGTGCCTGTGGCCCCGTGGGGGGGACCCGGGACACCCGACAGATGTTTTTC.

This clone was picked up a small number of times. A read error is the likely source, as a far larger clone sits one nucleotide away. This specimen includes other DNA sequences encoding the same CDR3. The chain links TRDV2 to TRDJ1; D unclear. Germline V lookup: CDR1 GEAIGNYY, CDR2 EKD. The CDR3 runs 18 residues. The ends were cut back, 3 bases at V and 0 bases at J, with 22 bases in the middle. CDR3 sequence: CACDPVLGNMEYTDKLIF. The DNA for the CDR3 is TGTGCCTGTGACCCCGTACTAGGGAACATGGAGTACACCGATAAACTCATCTTT.

This clone was counted a few times. A far larger clone is off by one base, so a read error is likely. This specimen includes other DNA sequences encoding the same CDR3. This chain links TRDV2 with TRDJ1; possible D gene TRDD3, 6 bases. CDR1 is GEAIGNYY and CDR2 is EKD in the germline V gene. This CDR3 is 15 amino acids long. The CDR3 region is CACDSLGILTDKLIF. The CDR3 bases are TGTGCCTGCGACAGCCTGGGGATTCTCACCGATAAACTCATCTTT.

For this clone: This likely stems from a read error, as it lies one base from a far larger clone. This sample includes further DNA sequences coding for the same CDR3. The J gene is TRDJ1, the V gene TRDV3; D remains unclear. The CDR3 length is 14 residues. Germline loops: CDR1 TVYSNPD, CDR2 GDNSRS (reference sequence). The V end lost 2 bases, the J end lost 1 base, and 14 bases lay between the germline ends. CDR3 loop: CAFYHGGLTDKLIF. The CDR3 bases are TGTGCCTTTTACCACGGCGGACTCACCGATAAACTCATCTTT.

In regard to this clone: This likely traces to a read error, being one base from a far larger clone. The sample contains more than one DNA sequence encoding this CDR3. The rearrangement links TRDV2 to TRDJ1; D might be TRDD3 (5 bases). Trimming removed 2 bases at V and 0 bases at J, with 12 bases between. This CDR3 is 15 amino acids long. From germline, CDR1 is GEAIGNYY and CDR2 EKD. The CDR3 sequence: CACDILGTNTDKLIF. CDR3 DNA sequence: TGTGCCTGTGACATCTTGGGGACGAACACCGATAAACTCATCTTT.

The chain carries TRDV2 and TRDJ1; 8 bases are shared with TRDD3. Germline-derived CDR1 and CDR2 are GEAIGNYY and EKD. CDR3 length equals 17 residues. The junction had 8 bases not matched to a gene; V was cut back by 0 bases and J by 0 bases. The CDR3 DNA sequence: TGTGCCTGTGACACCGTTGGGGGATCCCTGTACACCGATAAACTCATCTTT. This sequence encodes CACDTVGGSLYTDKLIF.